Presented here are 13 T cell receptor beta chains from one specimen sequenced in a study of T cells in localized non-small cell lung cancer. The protocol was immunoSEQ multiplex PCR, while the TCRdb copy is restricted to in-frame clones and leaves out a portion. This table has about 33,000 clones, 85% to 90% appearing once. The specimen was peripheral blood, collected before any cancer treatment. Source of these receptors: a man aged 40-75 years with stage I lung adenocarcinoma.

V and J are TRBV7-9 and TRBJ1-5, with 7 bases that match TRBD1. With 5 bases clipped from V and 9 bases from J, the junction kept 7 bases outside the gene matches. The CDR3 loop spans 13 amino acids. Per the germline V gene, CDR1 is SEHNR and CDR2 is FQNEAQ (reference sequence). The CDR3 loop is CASSRTGVWPQHF. The CDR3 DNA reads TGTGCCAGCAGCCGGACAGGCGTTTGGCCCCAGCATTTT.

The gene calls are TRBV2 and TRBJ2-3; 13 nucleotides align to TRBD2. Looked up from germline, CDR1 is SNHLY and CDR2 is FYNNEI. The CDR3 length is 16 residues. With V trimmed by 6 bases and J by 0 bases, 3 bases remained unmatched. Here the CDR3 reads CASRRLAGGSTDTQYF. The CDR3 region has the DNA TGTGCCAGCAGGCGACTAGCGGGGGGAAGCACAGATACGCAGTATTTT.

This chain links TRBV27 with TRBJ2-5, with D unresolved. Per germline, CDR1 MNHEY and CDR2 SMNVEV (reference sequence). The length of the CDR3 is 15 residues. Trimming left V 2 bases short and J 1 base short, with 11 bases between. The CDR3 region is CASSLMSSVQETQYF. The CDR3 DNA reads as TGTGCCAGCAGTTTAATGTCGTCAGTCCAAGAGACCCAGTACTTC.

V gene TRBV11-2 combines with J gene TRBJ1-1; D ambiguous. Trimming removed 2 bases from V and 7 bases from J, with 8 bases in between. This CDR3 comprises 12 residues. Germline V lookup: CDR1 SGHAT, CDR2 FQNNGV. The CDR3 DNA reads TGTGCCAGCAGCTTAAGGCGGGGTGAAGCTTTCTTT. Residues: CASSLRRGEAFF.

The chain's CDR3 is CASSLGGGAGQPQHF. The DNA for the CDR3 is TGTGCCAGCAGCTTAGGAGGGGGCGCCGGGCAGCCCCAGCATTTT. V is TRBV11-2 and J is TRBJ1-5; 7 bases are shared with TRBD1. The CDR3 extends over 15 amino acids. Germline V lookup: CDR1 SGHAT, CDR2 FQNNGV. The J segment lost 7 bases and the V segment lost 1 base, leaving 7 bases of the junction unmatched.

The rearrangement uses TRBV19 and TRBJ2-3, with 7 bases lining up with TRBD2. The germline V gene has CDR1 LNHDA and CDR2 SQIVND (reference sequence). V shed 3 bases and J 1 base; nucleotides not matched to a gene: 4. The length of the CDR3 is 15 residues. CDR3 DNA: TGTGCCAGTAGTATCCCAGGGAGGGGCACAGATACGCAGTATTTT. As protein: CASSIPGRGTDTQYF. The complete variable domain, with remaining parts taken from reference TRBV19 and TRBJ2-3, reads DGGITQSPKYLFRKEGQNVTLSCEQNLNHDAMYWYRQDPGQGLRLIYYSQIVNDFQKGDIAEGYSVSREKKESFPLTVTSAQKNPTAFYLCASSIPGRGTDTQYFGPGTRLTVL.

The rearrangement links TRBV2 to TRBJ1-1; D is undetermined. The CDR3 sequence is 12 residues long. Germline V gene lookup returns CDR1 SNHLY and CDR2 FYNNEI. With 10 bases removed from V and 1 base from J, the gap between germline ends came to 10 bases. The CDR3 DNA reads as TGTGCCAACCGAGGGAGGAACACTGAAGCTTTCTTT. It encodes CANRGRNTEAFF.

The chain combines TRBV9 with TRBJ2-7; D remains unclear. Germline loops: CDR1 SGDLS, CDR2 YYNGEE. The CDR3 loop spans 16 amino acids. The V end lost 4 bases, the J end lost 0 bases, and 17 bases lay between the germline ends. The CDR3 sequence: CASSTPRTESSYEQYF. In nucleotides, the CDR3 is TGTGCCAGCAGCACTCCTCGGACCGAAAGCTCCTACGAGCAGTACTTC.

The chain employs TRBV6-6 and TRBJ1-5; D is ambiguous. This CDR3 is 14 amino acids long. CDR1 is MNHNY, CDR2 SVGAGI, per germline (reference sequence). Trimming shortened V by 4 bases and J by 7 bases, and 14 bases separated the two germline ends. The CDR3 protein is CASSSTPSGQPQHF. DNA for the CDR3: TGTGCCAGCAGTTCCACCCCATCGGGACAGCCCCAGCATTTT.

The CDR3 DNA reads as TGTGCCAGCTCTCTCCAGGGGAGTAGCAATCAGCCCCAGCATTTT. It codes for CASSLQGSSNQPQHF. V gene TRBV18 combines with J gene TRBJ1-5; D is possibly TRBD1 (6 bases). Germline loops: CDR1 KGHSH, CDR2 LQKENI. Trimming removed 6 bases from V and 0 bases from J, with 12 bases in between. This CDR3 is built from 15 residues. Combining the CDR3 with reference TRBV18 and TRBJ1-5 gives the whole variable domain NAGVMQNPRHLVRRRGQEARLRCSPMKGHSHVYWYRQLPEEGLKFMVYLQKENIIDESGMPKERFSAEFPKEGPSILRIQQVVRGDSAAYFCASSLQGSSNQPQHFGDGTRLSIL.

This clone was found once. J is TRBJ2-3 and V is TRBV5-1, with unresolved D. V dropped 4 bases and J dropped 3 bases, with 9 bases sitting between them. The CDR3 sequence is 13 residues long. Germline V gene data show CDR1 as SGHRS and CDR2 as YFSETQ. CDR3 residues: CASSLLGTDTQYF. In DNA form, the CDR3 reads TGCGCCAGCAGCCTTCTGGGTACAGATACGCAGTATTTT.

This chain connects TRBV7-2 to TRBJ1-1, with D unresolved. CDR1 and CDR2 (germline): SGHTA, FQGNSA. Trimming took 4 bases from V and 0 from J, leaving 12 bases between them. The CDR3 has 15 residues. The CDR3 nucleotides read TGTGCCAGCAGCTCAGGACTGCTATTGAACACTGAAGCTTTCTTT. Translating gives CASSSGLLLNTEAFF.

The rearrangement links TRBV11-2 to TRBJ2-1; D uncertain. The CDR3 sequence is 16 residues long. CDR1 is SGHAT, CDR2 FQNNGV, per germline. V was clipped by 4 bases and J by 0 bases, with 13 bases between them. Here the CDR3 reads CASSSSRLSSYNEQFF. CDR3 sequence (DNA): TGTGCCAGCAGCTCGTCACGGTTGAGCTCCTACAATGAGCAGTTCTTC.